This T cell receptor (beta chain) stems from a study of cytomegalovirus exposure and HLA in healthy donors. For the study at large: The Caucasian-associated ancestry cluster held 65% to 85% of 350 to 450 genotyped donors. Study-level findings and limits: The productive fraction for most TCR beta V segments was about 90% or about 30% in an earlier analysis.

The CDR3 consists of 15 residues. The germline CDR1 and CDR2 sequences are SGHDN and FVKESK. The J segment lost 3 bases and the V segment lost 1 base, leaving 2 bases of the junction unmatched. PCR was performed using 60 Vbeta and 13 Jbeta primers. Generated by immunoSEQ multiplex PCR, the TCRdb table keeps only in-frame clones and is missing some. The sample holds 130,000 or so clones, around 80% seen once. Regarding this clone: The antigen is not known.

The V gene is TRBV14, the J gene TRBJ2-1; 8 bases are shared with TRBD2. The receptor was derived from a man aged 18 to 29 in good health and CMV-seropositive. Input material: PBMCs. The CDR3 nucleotides are TGTGCCAGCAGCCAAGGTCTAGCGGGCTACAATGAGCAGTTCTTC. This sequence encodes CASSQGLAGYNEQFF.